This T cell receptor beta chain was identified during a study of blood T cells in healthy people across ages. Using a J-beta primer mix together with a sample-barcoded 5' primer, a second PCR was run for roughly 6 to 11 cycles. TCRdb reprocessed the 5' RACE reads with MiXCR, giving one entry per CDR3 protein. Of almost 550,000 distinct CDR3 sequences detected, 24% appear once; the ten largest clones hold 8.7%. Study conclusions and caveats: CMV status of donors was not determined, possibly confounding expanded clonotype changes. Donors of long life had a larger count of naive CD4+ cells and greater diversity than aged donors.

This clonotype was detected only a few times. Antigen: not known. This sample was also put to use in a study of T cells of mothers and their children.

The clonotype was recovered from a boy between 10 and 17 years old in good health. The specimen sequenced was blood.

CDR3 region: CASSPLDRRRNQPQHF. As DNA, the CDR3 is TGTGCCAGCAGCCCCCTGGACAGGCGGCGCAATCAGCCCCAGCATTTT. The chain recombines TRBV14 with TRBJ1-5, with 7 nucleotides matching TRBD1. The CDR3 spans 16 residues. Germline values: CDR1 SGHDN, CDR2 FVKESK. With 4 bases clipped from V and 2 bases from J, the junction kept 8 bases outside the gene matches.